This T cell receptor (beta chain) was identified in a study of blood T cells in healthy people across ages. CDR3 size: 17 residues. Germline CDR1 MNHEY, CDR2 SVGAGI. V lost 4 bases and J lost 7; bases outside the gene matches: 16. Next came a second PCR, run for about 7 to 12 cycles, which used a sample-barcoded 5' primer along with a J-beta primer mix. MiXCR was run by TCRdb on the 5' RACE reads, yielding one entry per CDR3 protein. The sample yields approximately 1.5 million distinct CDR3 sequences, less than 45% seen once. Sample: blood. The clonotype originates from a woman aged 18-29 years in good health. The V and J genes are TRBV6-5 and TRBJ2-3, with 8 bases fitting TRBD2. CDR3 region: CASSSSPGGSPVYTQYF. In nucleotides, the CDR3 is TGTGCCAGCAGTTCCTCTCCGGGGGGGTCCCCGGTTTATACGCAGTATTTT.